The rows below give T cell receptor beta chains drawn from one sample of a study of vaccination and CD4 T cells after COVID-19. TCRdb used MiXCR to reprocess the PCR reads, holding one entry per CDR3 protein. The sample lists about 12,000 distinct CDR3 sequences, about 70% occurring once. These receptors lack a known antigen. What was sequenced was CD4+ T cells from blood, cultured in vitro. These receptors were obtained from a human donor who had recovered from COVID-19. CDR3s include the opening cysteine and the closing phenylalanine or tryptophan. The D gene is left open where the match is weak. Not all rows give a size; the values are once, few, many and, for expanded clones, a class.

CDR3 | DNA | size | D | J | V
CSAFRPTDTQYF | TGCAGTGCTTTCCGACCCACAGATACGCAGTATTTT | NA | NA | TRBJ2-3 | TRBV20-1
CATATGTSGGPSSYEQYF | TGTGCCACCGCCACCGGGACTAGCGGGGGGCCTAGCTCCTACGAGCAGTACTTC | large | TRBD2 | TRBJ2-7 | TRBV12-3/TRBV12-4
CASIRDPEDTQYF | TGTGCCAGCATTCGAGATCCCGAGGATACGCAGTATTTT | NA | NA | TRBJ2-3 | TRBV2
CSASMGTSSSYNSPLHF | TGCAGTGCTAGCATGGGCACATCAAGCTCCTATAATTCACCCCTCCACTTT | NA | NA | TRBJ1-6 | TRBV20-1
CASSPTKTYEQYF | TGTGCCAGCAGCCCGACTAAGACCTACGAGCAGTACTTC | NA | NA | TRBJ2-7 | TRBV7-2
CASSSRWTSGGRKDF | TGTGCCAGCAGCTCCCGTTGGACTAGCGGGGGGCGTAAAGATTTT | NA | TRBD2 | TRBJ2-3 | TRBV11-3
CSARAMGHAYNEQFF | TGCAGTGCTAGAGCTATGGGACACGCATACAATGAGCAGTTCTTC | NA | NA | TRBJ2-1 | TRBV20-1
CSARPSGRSLGEQYF | TGCAGTGCCCGGCCCAGCGGGAGGAGCTTGGGAGAGCAGTACTTC | NA | TRBD2 | TRBJ2-7 | TRBV20-1
CSATDPGGGNQPQHF | TGCAGTGCTACGGACCCCGGAGGAGGCAATCAGCCCCAGCATTTT | NA | NA | TRBJ1-5 | TRBV20-1
CASSLDDLSTDTQYF | TGTGCCAGCAGCTTGGATGACTTGAGCACAGATACGCAGTATTTT | NA | NA | TRBJ2-3 | TRBV5-4
CASSFLQDNSPLHF | TGTGCCAGCAGTTTCTTACAGGATAATTCACCCCTCCACTTT | NA | NA | TRBJ1-6 | TRBV12-3/TRBV12-4
CASSSITGELFF | TGTGCCAGCAGTTCTATCACCGGGGAGCTGTTTTTT | NA | NA | TRBJ2-2 | TRBV7-8
CASSDRGQGGEAQYF | TGTGCCAGCAGTGACAGGGGGCAAGGGGGAGAGGCCCAGTACTTC | NA | TRBD1 | TRBJ2-5 | TRBV2
CASSELTGSSSPLHF | TGTGCCAGCAGTGAACTTACAGGGTCCAGTTCACCCCTCCACTTT | NA | NA | TRBJ1-6 | TRBV6-1
CASTPRRTGGTDTQYF | TGTGCCAGCACCCCCCGGCGGACGGGGGGCACAGATACGCAGTATTTT | NA | NA | TRBJ2-3 | TRBV11-3